This passage covers 9 T cell receptor beta chains from one sample sequenced in a study of cytomegalovirus exposure and HLA in healthy donors. Amplification used 60 Vbeta primers and 13 Jbeta primers. Profiling relied on immunoSEQ multiplex PCR, and the TCRdb table lists in-frame clones only, not all of them. The profile shows about 110,000 clones, 60% to 85% of them singletons. Material for sequencing was PBMCs. The origin of the receptors is a female donor in good health and CMV-seropositive.

The genes are TRBV10-3 and TRBJ2-4; TRBD1 matches at 10 bases. The CDR3 runs 17 residues. Germline V gene lookup returns CDR1 ENHRY and CDR2 SYGVKD. V gave up 0 bases and J gave up 3 bases; unmatched junction bases: 5. CDR3 in amino acids: CAISESEGTGVKNIQYF. CDR3 sequence (DNA): TGTGCCATCAGTGAGTCGGAAGGGACAGGGGTCAAAAACATTCAGTACTTC.

The chain combines TRBV5-6 with TRBJ2-3; 8 nucleotides match TRBD2. The CDR3 is made up of 16 amino acids. Trimming at V came to 3 bases and at J to 2 bases, leaving 8 bases not matched to a gene. In germline, CDR1 is SGHDT, CDR2 YYEEEE. The CDR3 is CASSYQAGAYTDTQYF. DNA for the CDR3: TGTGCCAGCAGCTATCAAGCGGGAGCCTACACAGATACGCAGTATTTT.

This clone was observed a few times. V is TRBV4-1 and J is TRBJ1-4; D not resolved. This CDR3 spans 14 amino acids. In germline, CDR1 is MGHRA, CDR2 YSYEKL. Trimming cost V 4 bases and J 5 bases, with 11 bases left between them. CDR3 bases: TGCGCCAGCAGCCCCACAATGGCCAATGAAAAACTGTTTTTT. It is translated as CASSPTMANEKLFF.

The count of this clone is one. The J gene is TRBJ1-4, the V gene TRBV5-1; a possible D gene is TRBD1 (6 bases). The V and J ends lost 2 bases and 7 bases respectively, with 15 bases between them. CDR3 size: 15 residues. CDR1 is SGHRS and CDR2 is YFSETQ in the germline V gene. CDR3 region: CASSLQGGLGEKLFF. DNA for the CDR3: TGCGCCAGCAGCTTACAGGGAGGGTTGGGTGAAAAACTGTTTTTT.

This rearrangement joins TRBV7-2 to TRBJ2-7; D gene ambiguous. The V gene's germline CDR1 is SGHTA and CDR2 FQGNSA. This CDR3 has 15 amino acids. V lost 4 bases and J 4 bases, leaving 17 bases between the germline ends. CDR3 bases: TGTGCCAGCAGCTACTCTAGTCTACGCCCGTACGAGCAGTACTTC. Its protein product is CASSYSSLRPYEQYF. Full variable domain (rest looked up from reference TRBV7-2 and TRBJ2-7): GAGVSQSPSNKVTEKGKDVELRCDPISGHTALYWYRQSLGQGLEFLIYFQGNSAPDKSGLPSDRFSAERTGGSVSTLTIQRTQQEDSAVYLCASSYSSLRPYEQYFGPGTRLTVT.

This chain connects TRBV18 to TRBJ2-1; TRBD2 matches at 11 bases. The CDR3 runs to 17 residues. The V gene's germline CDR1 is KGHSH and CDR2 LQKENI. After removal of 1 base from V and 8 bases from J, the junction contained 10 bases not matched to a gene. Here the CDR3 DNA reads TGTGCCAGCTCACCACGACAGACTAGCGGGATCAAGGATGAGCAGTTCTTC. Translating gives CASSPRQTSGIKDEQFF. Looking up the rest from reference TRBV18 and TRBJ2-1 gives the full variable domain: NAGVMQNPRHLVRRRGQEARLRCSPMKGHSHVYWYRQLPEEGLKFMVYLQKENIIDESGMPKERFSAEFPKEGPSILRIQQVVRGDSAAYFCASSPRQTSGIKDEQFFGPGTRLTVL.

This chain links TRBV28 with TRBJ1-5, with D hard to call. Germline V gives CDR1 MDHEN, CDR2 SYDVKM. Trimming stripped 3 bases from V and 0 bases from J, with 6 bases between. CDR3 size: 14 residues. The CDR3 sequence: CASSLEYSNQPQHF. The CDR3 nucleotides read TGTGCCAGCAGTTTGGAGTATAGCAATCAGCCCCAGCATTTT.

V gene TRBV28 combines with J gene TRBJ1-1, with a possible D match to TRBD1 (6 bases). The CDR3 covers 13 residues. Germline CDR1 reads MDHEN; CDR2 reads SYDVKM. V shed 3 bases and J shed 5 bases, with 10 bases lying between them. The CDR3 reads CASSFGGQTEAFF. CDR3 bases: TGTGCCAGCAGTTTCGGGGGGCAAACTGAAGCTTTCTTT.

This clone appeared a few times. V is TRBV6-5 and J is TRBJ1-5, with D possibly TRBD1 on 5 matching bases. The ends were cut back, 6 bases at V and 1 base at J, with 7 bases in the middle. There are 13 residues in the CDR3. Germline V gene sequence: CDR1 MNHEY, CDR2 SVGAGI. The CDR3 region has the DNA TGTGCCAGCAGGACAGCGAGCAATCAGCCCCAGCATTTT. This encodes CASRTASNQPQHF.